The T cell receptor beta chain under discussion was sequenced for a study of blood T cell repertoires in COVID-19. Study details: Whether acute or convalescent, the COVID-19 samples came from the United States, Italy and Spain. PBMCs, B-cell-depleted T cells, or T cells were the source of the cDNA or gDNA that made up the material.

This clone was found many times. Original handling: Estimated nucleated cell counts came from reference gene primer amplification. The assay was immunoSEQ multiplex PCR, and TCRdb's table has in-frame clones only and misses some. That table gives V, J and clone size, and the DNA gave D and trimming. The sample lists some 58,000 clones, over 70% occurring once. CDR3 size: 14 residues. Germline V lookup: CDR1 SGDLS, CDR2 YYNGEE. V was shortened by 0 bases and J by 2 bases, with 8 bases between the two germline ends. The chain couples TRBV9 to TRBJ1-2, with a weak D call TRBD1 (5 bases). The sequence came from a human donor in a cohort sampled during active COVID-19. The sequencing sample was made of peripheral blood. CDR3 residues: CASSVEDRNYGYTF. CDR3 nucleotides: TGTGCCAGCAGCGTAGAAGACAGAAACTATGGCTACACCTTC.